This TCR beta chain was observed in a study of T-cell reconstitution after alpha-beta-depleted transplantation in children listed by TCRdb under 2016. A note on the overall study: Using TCR repertoire profiling, the study quantitatively followed how T-cell immune reconstitution unfolded in children after TCRalphabeta/CD19-depleted allogeneic hematopoietic cell transplantation.

This clonotype has more than one count but fewer than ten. The specificity of this receptor is unknown. No base quality information exists; no much larger clone differs at one position. Beyond this particular receptor, the publication reports: In some patients, the high TCRbeta diversity seen at day 60 was put down to recipient T cells and intrathymic progenitors that had survived conditioning. The frequencies of hyperexpanded clones fell over the following months, and after one year, T-cell counts and TCRbeta diversity were mostly attributed to newly produced T cells. About two months after transplant, the apparently early recovery of alphabetaT-cell counts reportedly depended on just several hundred clones that had expanded rapidly and came from non-depleted graft cells.

The meaning of the sample's treatment or condition label: allogeneic hematopoietic cell transplantation with graft depleted of TCRalphabeta T cells and CD19 B cells. The transplant recipients were children given TCRalphabeta/CD19-depleted allogeneic hematopoietic cell grafts. The library was generated by PCR. Sequenced on an Illumina HiSeq 2500. Molecular barcoding was employed in the preparation of TCR libraries, with unique molecular identifiers being used to normalize TCRbeta repertoire quantification. Through fastp at Q25 and MiXCR, TCRdb rebuilt clones from the public reads, retaining in-frame beta chains. Under each unique CDR3 protein, matching rows form one entry showing the most common genes and DNA. Present in this sample are under 300,000 distinct CDR3 sequences, approximately 10% of which were seen just once. The ten most abundant clones make up about a quarter of the sample. Source: peripheral blood, taken 180 days after TCRalphabeta/CD19-depleted stem cell transplant. The clonotype originates from a male patient aged 2 to 9 who had a stem cell transplant for chronic granulomatous disease, so the T cells may come from the graft donor.

The CDR3 protein sequence reads: CAWSGGSGANVLTF. The bases are TGTGCCTGGAGTGGAGGGTCTGGGGCCAACGTCCTGACTTTC. The V and J segments used are TRBV30 and TRBJ2-6; matching of 5 bases hints at TRBD2 as the D gene. The germline V gene (reference sequence) yields GTSNPN for CDR1 and SVGIG for CDR2. Relative to germline, V is 1 base shorter and J is 1 base shorter, with 5 bases between their ends. From the cysteine through the phenylalanine, the CDR3 covers 14 amino acids. Only CDR3 DNA is held: 42 bases, read in frame from base 1.